This paragraph reports one TCR beta chain. Its antigen is still unknown. This entry is derived from a study of shared clonotypes between healthy human individuals. V was cut by 2 bases and J by 10 bases, with 9 bases left in between. The germline gives CDR1 SGHAT, CDR2 FQNNGV. The CDR3 contains 12 residues. Study outcomes and limitations: Generation of non-shared clonotypes was less probable than generation of clonotypes shared by all four donors.

Researchers ran the assay at a deep level. Genomic DNA of every subset was divided equally among multiple immunoSEQ plates. TCRdb keeps only in-frame clones here, not all; method: immunoSEQ multiplex PCR. The repertoire consists of some 1.4 million clones, with roughly 97% occurring once and the leading ten covering more than 0.9%. The sequence derives from a man between 25 and 39 years old in good health. Material: naive CD4+ T cells sorted from blood. As for subset: CD45RA+ positively selected. V usage is TRBV11-2 and J usage is TRBJ2-1; the D is unclear. CDR3 residues: CASSLSSYEQFF. CDR3 DNA: TGTGCCAGCAGCTTATCCAGCTACGAGCAGTTCTTC.